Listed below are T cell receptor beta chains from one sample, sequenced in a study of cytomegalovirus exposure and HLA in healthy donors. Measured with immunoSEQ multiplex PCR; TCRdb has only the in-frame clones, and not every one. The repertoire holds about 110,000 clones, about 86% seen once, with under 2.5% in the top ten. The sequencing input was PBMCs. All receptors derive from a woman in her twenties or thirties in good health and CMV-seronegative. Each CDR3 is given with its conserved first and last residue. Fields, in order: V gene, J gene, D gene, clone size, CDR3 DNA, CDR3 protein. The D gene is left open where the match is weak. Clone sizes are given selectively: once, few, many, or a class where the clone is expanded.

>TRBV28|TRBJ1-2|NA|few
TGTGCCAGCAGTTTCCCCCAGCTCTCACTGGCAGGCGGCTACACCTTC
CASSFPQLSLAGGYTF
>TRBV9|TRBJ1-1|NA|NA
TGTGCCAGCAGCGTAGCTCCAGGGGTCGTTTCTGAAGCTTTCTTT
CASSVAPGVVSEAFF
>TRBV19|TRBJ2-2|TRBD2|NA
TGTGCCAGTAGTATAGTAACGGGAGGGGACACCGGGGAGCTGTTTTTT
CASSIVTGGDTGELFF
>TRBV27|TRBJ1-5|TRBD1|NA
TGTGCCAGCAGTTCCCTGACAGGGGTGTACGAGCCCCAGCATTTT
CASSSLTGVYEPQHF
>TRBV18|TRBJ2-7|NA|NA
TGTGCCAGCTCGATGGCCCCTTCTAAACAGCTACATTACGAGCAGTACTTC
CASSMAPSKQLHYEQYF
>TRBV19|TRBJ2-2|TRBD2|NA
TGTGCCAGTAGCGGACTAGCGGCGACCGGGGAGCTGTTTTTT
CASSGLAATGELFF
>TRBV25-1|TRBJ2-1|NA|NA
TGTGCCAGCAGGAGTGGGGGGTGGGAGGCTGGAAGTGAGCAGTTCTTC
CASRSGGWEAGSEQFF
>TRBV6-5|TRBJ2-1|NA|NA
TGTGCCAGCAGTTATTACCAGGACAATGAGCAGTTCTTC
CASSYYQDNEQFF
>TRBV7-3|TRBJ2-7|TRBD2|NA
TGTGCCAGCAGCTTAAAGCTAGCGGGAGGGTACGAGCAGTACTTC
CASSLKLAGGYEQYF
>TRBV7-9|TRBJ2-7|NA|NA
TGTGCCAGCAGCCCCCGGACTTCCTACGAGCAGTACTTC
CASSPRTSYEQYF
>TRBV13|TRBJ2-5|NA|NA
TGTGCCAGCAGCAAGGACAGATCGGAGACCCAGTACTTC
CASSKDRSETQYF
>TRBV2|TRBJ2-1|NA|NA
TGTGCCAGACGGACGGGCAGGGGAGATAACAATGAGCAGTTCTTC
CARRTGRGDNNEQFF
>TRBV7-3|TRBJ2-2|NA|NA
TGTGCCAGCAGCTTATGGGGGCCCACCGGGGAGCTGTTTTTT
CASSLWGPTGELFF
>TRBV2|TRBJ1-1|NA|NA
TGTGCCAGCAGTGAATCGGGGAACACTGAAGCTTTCTTT
CASSESGNTEAFF
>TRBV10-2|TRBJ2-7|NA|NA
TGCGCCAGCACGGATAGCGGCTACGAGCAGTACTTC
CASTDSGYEQYF
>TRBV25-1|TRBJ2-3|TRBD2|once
TGTGCCAGCAGTGCTGGGACTAGCGGGAGAACGCCGCAGTATTTT
CASSAGTSGRTPQYF
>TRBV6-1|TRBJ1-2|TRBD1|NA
TGTGCCAGCAGTCAGGGGGGCGTATACTATGGCTACACCTTC
CASSQGGVYYGYTF
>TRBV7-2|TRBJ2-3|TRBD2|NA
TGTGCCAGCAGCTCGGGGGGTAGCACAGATACGCAGTATTTT
CASSSGGSTDTQYF
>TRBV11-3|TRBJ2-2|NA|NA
TGTGCCAGCAGCTTGGGCAGGACCGGGGAGCTGTTTTTT
CASSLGRTGELFF
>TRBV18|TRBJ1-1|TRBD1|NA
TGTGCCAGCTCGCCCGGACAGGGCGCGAACACTGAAGCTTTCTTT
CASSPGQGANTEAFF